One sample yielded the 32 T cell receptor beta chains listed below, sequenced in a study of blood T cell repertoires in COVID-19. Only in-frame clones appear in the TCRdb table, and some are missing; sequencing was by immunoSEQ multiplex PCR. The data show around 190,000 clones, around nine tenths seen once. The sequenced sample consisted of peripheral blood. The receptors here all came from a man aged 45-65 years with COVID-19, enrolled during active disease.

J is TRBJ1-2 and V is TRBV3-1 (or the pseudogene TRBV3-2); D is ambiguous. Germline lookup yields CDR1 LGHDT and CDR2 YNNKEL (reference sequence). V was shortened by 0 bases and J by 6 bases, with 11 bases between the two germline ends. The CDR3 runs to 14 residues. The CDR3 DNA is TGTGCCAGCAGCCAAGATTCGGGAGTTCATGGCTACACCTTC. Its protein product is CASSQDSGVHGYTF.

V and J are TRBV27 and TRBJ1-4; 9 nucleotides align to TRBD1. Germline V gene data show CDR1 as MNHEY and CDR2 as SMNVEV (reference sequence). V shed 4 bases and J 6 bases; nucleotides not matched to a gene: 6. CDR3 length: 15 amino acids. CDR3 amino acids: CASSSQGQGDEKLFF. The CDR3 nucleotides read TGTGCCAGCAGTTCCCAGGGACAGGGCGATGAAAAACTGTTTTTT.

The chain combines TRBV18 with TRBJ1-2; 7 bases line up with TRBD1. Per the germline V gene, CDR1 is KGHSH and CDR2 is LQKENI. The V segment lost 3 bases and the J segment 6 bases; nucleotides outside the gene matches: 4. The CDR3 loop spans 13 amino acids. The CDR3 here is CASSPTGLDGYTF. The DNA of the CDR3 is TGTGCCAGCTCACCGACAGGGCTTGATGGCTACACCTTC.

This chain joins TRBV3-1 (or the pseudogene TRBV3-2) and TRBJ2-7; D gene unclear. The CDR3 contains 13 residues. From germline, CDR1 is LGHDT and CDR2 YNNKEL (reference sequence). V lost 4 bases and J lost 4, with 11 bases in between. CDR3 region: CASSPPGVYEQYF. CDR3 coding DNA: TGTGCCAGCAGCCCCCCAGGCGTGTACGAGCAGTACTTC.

This CDR3 reads CASTARRGKGSNQPQHF. In DNA form, the CDR3 reads TGTGCCAGTACCGCGAGACGGGGGAAGGGTAGCAATCAGCCCCAGCATTTT. This rearrangement joins TRBV19 to TRBJ1-5; possible D gene TRBD1, 5 bases. V was cut by 7 bases and J by 0 bases, with 19 bases left in between. Germline assignment: CDR1 LNHDA and CDR2 SQIVND (reference sequence). The CDR3 has 17 residues.

The chain carries TRBV7-3 and TRBJ1-3, with D unclear. The CDR3 is 13 amino acids. V dropped 3 bases and J dropped 4 bases, with 7 bases sitting between them. Germline CDR1 and CDR2: SGHTA and FQGTGA. This CDR3 reads CASSLGGGNTIYF. CDR3 sequence (DNA): TGTGCCAGCAGCTTGGGAGGGGGAAACACCATATATTTT. Filled out from reference TRBV7-3 and TRBJ1-3, the complete variable domain reads GAGVSQTPSNKVTEKGKYVELRCDPISGHTALYWYRQSLGQGPEFLIYFQGTGAADDSGLPNDRFFAVRPEGSVSTLKIQRTERGDSAVYLCASSLGGGNTIYFGEGSWLTVV.

This rearrangement joins TRBV7-3 to TRBJ2-4; a weak D match, TRBD1 (6 bases). Trimming left V 5 bases short and J 6 bases short, with 26 bases between. CDR1 SGHTA and CDR2 FQGTGA come from the germline V gene. This CDR3 contains 18 residues. CDR3 sequence: CASSPLAGTYARGNIQYF. The CDR3 DNA reads as TGTGCCAGCAGCCCACTTGCCGGGACATACGCTAGGGGAAACATTCAGTACTTC. The variable domain in full, completed from reference TRBV7-3 and TRBJ2-4, reads GAGVSQTPSNKVTEKGKYVELRCDPISGHTALYWYRQSLGQGPEFLIYFQGTGAADDSGLPNDRFFAVRPEGSVSTLKIQRTERGDSAVYLCASSPLAGTYARGNIQYFGAGTRLSVL.

The chain recombines TRBV29-1 with TRBJ2-7; 10 bases fit TRBD2. Germline-derived CDR1 and CDR2 are SQVTM and ANQGSEA. After removal of 5 bases from V and 12 bases from J, the junction contained 7 bases not matched to a gene. CDR3 size: 11 residues. CDR3 protein: CSVWTSGAWYF. The DNA of the CDR3 is TGCAGCGTTTGGACTAGCGGTGCGTGGTACTTC.

The rearrangement joins TRBV7-2 to TRBJ1-3; D is possibly TRBD1 (6 bases). The germline V gene encodes CDR1 SGHTA and CDR2 FQGNSA. V was trimmed by 5 bases and J by 5 bases, leaving 13 bases between them. This CDR3 spans 14 amino acids. The CDR3 is CASSRTDVRNTIYF. The CDR3 nucleotides are TGTGCCAGCAGCCGGACAGACGTGAGAAACACCATATATTTT.

The genes are TRBV7-6 and TRBJ2-7, with 10 nucleotides matching TRBD1. The ends lost 7 bases at V and 7 bases at J; junction bases unmatched: 16. CDR1 and CDR2 (germline): SGHVS, FNYEAQ. The CDR3 totals 16 residues. This CDR3 reads CASNPSGGTGVIEQYF. CDR3 DNA sequence: TGTGCCAGCAACCCCTCTGGGGGGACAGGGGTTATTGAGCAGTACTTC.

The chain joins TRBV6-6 to TRBJ2-7, with TRBD1 matching over 7 bases. CDR3 length: 14 residues. Trimming at V came to 4 bases and at J to 3 bases, leaving 6 bases not matched to a gene. Germline loops: CDR1 MNHNY, CDR2 SVGAGI (reference sequence). Here the CDR3 reads CASSSGRGIYEQYF. For the CDR3, the DNA is TGTGCCAGCAGTTCGGGCAGGGGGATCTACGAGCAGTACTTC.

This sequence joins TRBV9 and TRBJ1-5; the D is unclear. Germline assignment: CDR1 SGDLS and CDR2 YYNGEE. The CDR3 consists of 16 residues. Trimming took 0 bases from V and 3 from J, leaving 13 bases between them. CDR3 DNA sequence: TGTGCCAGCAGCGTAGGAGGGAATTCCGCCAATCAGCCCCAGCATTTT. This encodes CASSVGGNSANQPQHF.

V gene TRBV7-6 combines with J gene TRBJ1-3; 7 nucleotides line up with TRBD1. J was trimmed by 0 bases and V by 5 bases; bases with no gene match: 7. The germline V gene has CDR1 SGHVS and CDR2 FNYEAQ. The CDR3 is 16 residues long. CDR3 coding DNA: TGTGCCAGCAGCAGAGGGTCAGGGGGCTCTGGAAACACCATATATTTT. It specifies CASSRGSGGSGNTIYF. The variable domain in full, with the rest retrieved from reference TRBV7-6 and TRBJ1-3, is GAGVSQSPRYKVTKRGQDVALRCDPISGHVSLYWYRQALGQGPEFLTYFNYEAQQDKSGLPNDRFSAERPEGSISTLTIQRTEQRDSAMYRCASSRGSGGSGNTIYFGEGSWLTVV.

This chain connects TRBV2 to TRBJ1-4; 8 nucleotides line up with TRBD1. The germline V gene has CDR1 SNHLY and CDR2 FYNNEI. The trim removed 2 bases at V and 7 bases at J, leaving 6 bases unmatched. The length of the CDR3 is 15 residues. The CDR3 loop reads CASSENGQGPEKLFF. The CDR3 nucleotides read TGTGCCAGCAGTGAAAATGGACAGGGACCTGAAAAACTGTTTTTT.

J is TRBJ2-2 and V is TRBV27; maybe TRBD1 (6 bases). CDR1 is MNHEY, CDR2 SMNVEV, per germline (reference sequence). The CDR3 runs 14 residues. Trimming took 6 bases from V and 7 from J, leaving 15 bases between them. CDR3 coding DNA: TGTGCCAGCAGCATGTACAGGGTGGGCGGGGAGCTGTTTTTT. Amino acids: CASSMYRVGGELFF.

The chain couples TRBV10-3 to TRBJ2-1, with 13 bases aligning to TRBD2. CDR1 is ENHRY and CDR2 is SYGVKD in the germline V gene. The CDR3 loop spans 16 amino acids. J was trimmed by 5 bases and V by 6 bases; bases with no gene match: 7. The CDR3 DNA is TGTGCCATCAGGCAGACTAGCGGGGGGCCCCACAATGAGCAGTTCTTC. This codes for CAIRQTSGGPHNEQFF.

V and J are TRBV19 and TRBJ2-6; TRBD1 aligns across 7 bases. The CDR3 is 17 residues long. Per germline, CDR1 LNHDA and CDR2 SQIVND (reference sequence). Trimming removed 5 bases from V and 0 bases from J; junction bases left unmatched: 7. Here the CDR3 reads CASSGDRISSGANVLTF. CDR3 sequence (DNA): TGTGCCAGTAGTGGGGACAGAATCTCCTCTGGGGCCAACGTCCTGACTTTC. The whole variable domain, filled in from reference TRBV19 and TRBJ2-6, reads DGGITQSPKYLFRKEGQNVTLSCEQNLNHDAMYWYRQDPGQGLRLIYYSQIVNDFQKGDIAEGYSVSREKKESFPLTVTSAQKNPTAFYLCASSGDRISSGANVLTFGAGSRLTVL.

The chain uses TRBV27 and TRBJ1-5; D is possibly TRBD1 (5 bases). The CDR3 is 15 amino acids. The germline CDR1 and CDR2 sequences are MNHEY and SMNVEV (reference sequence). Trimming cost V 2 bases and J 4 bases, with 12 bases left between them. This CDR3 is CASSLRGDENQPQHF. DNA for the CDR3: TGTGCCAGCAGTTTAAGGGGCGACGAGAATCAGCCCCAGCATTTT.

The rearrangement links TRBV21-1 to TRBJ2-7; the table's D gene call, TRBD1, was not cross checked with the DNA. TRBV21-1 is assigned pseudogene status. This CDR3 has 21 amino acids. CDR3 amino acids: CASSNFTPLLPGQGKSYEQYF. The CDR3 DNA reads TGTGCCAGCAGCAACTTTACGCCCCTCCTTCCGGGACAGGGGAAGAGCTACGAGCAGTACTTC.

The gene calls are TRBV5-1 and TRBJ1-4, with TRBD1 matching over 8 bases. CDR1 SGHRS and CDR2 YFSETQ come from the germline V gene. With 6 bases clipped from V and 2 bases from J, the junction kept 6 bases outside the gene matches. The length of the CDR3 is 15 residues. The CDR3 protein is CASKGQVETNEKLFF. The CDR3 DNA follows: TGCGCCAGCAAGGGACAGGTGGAGACTAATGAAAAACTGTTTTTT. Full variable domain (remainder filled in from reference TRBV5-1 and TRBJ1-4): KAGVTQTPRYLIKTRGQQVTLSCSPISGHRSVSWYQQTPGQGLQFLFEYFSETQRNKGNFPGRFSGRQFSNSRSEMNVSTLELGDSALYLCASKGQVETNEKLFFGSGTQLSVL.

This clone was recorded once. The CDR3 sequence: CASSVRTGGNNEQFF. Here the CDR3 DNA reads TGTGCCAGCAGCGTGCGGACAGGGGGAAACAATGAGCAGTTCTTC. The J gene is TRBJ2-1, the V gene TRBV11-2; 10 nucleotides agree with TRBD1. This CDR3 spans 15 amino acids. V shed 5 bases and J 5 bases; nucleotides not matched to a gene: 6. Germline V gives CDR1 SGHAT, CDR2 FQNNGV.

The chain uses TRBV9 and TRBJ2-5; D is uncertain. V was shortened by 1 base and J by 5 bases, with 15 bases between the two germline ends. CDR1 and CDR2 from the germline V gene are SGDLS and YYNGEE. The CDR3 is 15 residues long. The CDR3 coding sequence is TGTGCCAGCAGCGTAACCGTTTCAGGTTATGAGACCCAGTACTTC. Translating it yields CASSVTVSGYETQYF.

This chain connects TRBV27 to TRBJ2-2; 11 nucleotides line up with TRBD2. V trimming: 5 bases; J trimming: 4 bases; junction bases outside the gene matches: 3. The CDR3 runs 15 residues. CDR1 MNHEY and CDR2 SMNVEV come from the germline V gene (reference sequence). The CDR3 DNA sequence: TGTGCCAGCAGTCCCGGGACTAGCGGCACCGGGGAGCTGTTTTTT. Translation: CASSPGTSGTGELFF.

The gene calls are TRBV7-9 and TRBJ1-5, with 8 bases matching TRBD1. The CDR3 totals 14 residues. The trim removed 4 bases at V and 7 bases at J, leaving 6 bases unmatched. The germline CDR1 and CDR2 sequences are SEHNR and FQNEAQ (reference sequence). The CDR3 region is CASSSATGGQPQHF. CDR3 sequence (DNA): TGTGCCAGCAGCTCCGCCACAGGGGGACAGCCCCAGCATTTT.

The rearrangement uses TRBV24-1 and TRBJ2-1; TRBD2 might be the D (5 bases). The germline gives CDR1 KGHDR, CDR2 SFDVKD. CDR3 length: 15 amino acids. Trimming left V 6 bases short and J 8 bases short, with 19 bases between. The CDR3 coding sequence is TGTGCCACCAGTCGGGGTCTGTTGGGTGTCGATGAGCAGTTCTTC. Translated, it gives CATSRGLLGVDEQFF.

This clone turned up a few times. The V and J genes are TRBV4-2 and TRBJ2-7; TRBD1 might be the D (5 bases). Germline CDR1 reads LGHNA; CDR2 reads YNFKEQ. V lost 4 bases, J lost 0 bases, and 19 bases lay in between. The CDR3 is 17 amino acids. CDR3 sequence reads: CASSPQGSRSNSYEQYF. CDR3 DNA sequence: TGTGCCAGCAGCCCTCAGGGTAGTAGATCTAACTCCTACGAGCAGTACTTC.

The genes are TRBV6-6 and TRBJ1-2; 7 bases are a match to TRBD1. This CDR3 contains 14 residues. The ends lost 4 bases at V and 4 bases at J; junction bases unmatched: 6. Germline V gene sequence: CDR1 MNHNY, CDR2 SVGAGI (reference sequence). The CDR3 spells CASSWDRPSYGYTF. The CDR3 nucleotides read TGTGCCAGCAGTTGGGACAGACCTAGCTATGGCTACACCTTC.

The rearrangement joins TRBV7-8 to TRBJ1-1, with D hard to call. Trimming stripped 0 bases from V and 3 bases from J, with 8 bases between. Germline V gene data show CDR1 as SGHVS and CDR2 as FQNEAQ. This CDR3 spans 14 amino acids. The CDR3 nucleotides are TGTGCCAGCAGCTTAGCGCAGAGGGACACTGAAGCTTTCTTT. Protein product: CASSLAQRDTEAFF.

This chain uses TRBV2 with TRBJ2-5; TRBD2 matches 13 bases. Germline-derived CDR1 and CDR2 are SNHLY and FYNNEI. Trimming cost V 4 bases and J 4 bases; bases outside gene matches: 9. The CDR3 covers 17 residues. The CDR3 loop reads CASSVSTSGGAGETQYF. The CDR3 DNA reads as TGTGCCAGCAGTGTATCAACTAGCGGGGGGGCCGGAGAGACCCAGTACTTC.

V is TRBV6-4 and J is TRBJ2-2, with 7 bases aligning to TRBD1. This CDR3 has 14 residues. Germline V lookup: CDR1 MRHNA, CDR2 SNTAGT. The ends lost 8 bases at V and 2 bases at J; junction bases unmatched: 5. In DNA form, the CDR3 reads TGTGCCAGCTCTGGGGACAGTAACACCGGGGAGCTGTTTTTT. Translating it yields CASSGDSNTGELFF.

This CDR3 reads CASSQRTSPTDTQYF. The CDR3 coding sequence is TGTGCCAGCAGCCAAAGGACTAGCCCCACAGATACGCAGTATTTT. V gene TRBV6-5 combines with J gene TRBJ2-3; TRBD2 aligns across 8 bases. Germline V gene lookup returns CDR1 MNHEY and CDR2 SVGAGI. V was pared by 6 bases and J by 2 bases, with 7 bases of the junction left unmatched. The CDR3 runs 15 residues.

This clone was counted once. The V gene is TRBV5-6, the J gene TRBJ2-6; 7 nucleotides align to TRBD1. Losses at the gene ends were 4 bases for V and 0 bases for J; bases not matched to a gene: 4. The CDR3 runs 16 residues. The germline V gene has CDR1 SGHDT and CDR2 YYEEEE. In nucleotides, the CDR3 is TGTGCCAGCAGCCGGGGACAGCACTCTGGGGCCAACGTCCTGACTTTC. Its translation is CASSRGQHSGANVLTF.